The 22 T cell receptor beta chains given below trace back to one sample, sequenced in a study of blood T cell repertoires in COVID-19. Sequencing was performed with immunoSEQ multiplex PCR; in TCRdb, only in-frame clones are kept and a portion is missing. The table includes hundreds of thousands of clones, approximately 90% detected once. The sequencing sample was made of PBMCs or T cells enriched from blood (not recorded which). These TCRs come from a young man who had recovered from COVID-19.

The rearrangement links TRBV11-2 to TRBJ2-2; D is ambiguous. Between the trimmed V and J ends, which lost 1 base and 4 bases, there was a span of 7 bases. Germline assignment: CDR1 SGHAT and CDR2 FQNNGV. The CDR3 consists of 14 residues. CDR3 DNA sequence: TGTGCCAGCAGCTTAGTTCCTATCACCGGGGAGCTGTTTTTT. Translation: CASSLVPITGELFF.

This clone was detected only once. The CDR3 DNA reads as TGTGCCAGCAATTTCGGGAGGACAGATACGCAGTATTTT. This sequence encodes CASNFGRTDTQYF. The chain joins TRBV2 to TRBJ2-3, with 7 bases that match TRBD2. Germline V gene sequence: CDR1 SNHLY, CDR2 FYNNEI. CDR3 length: 13 amino acids. With 7 bases clipped from V and 3 bases from J, the junction kept 4 bases outside the gene matches.

The chain is built from TRBV19 and TRBJ2-2; 7 nucleotides match TRBD1. The CDR3 spans 15 residues. V lost 1 base and J lost 2; bases outside the gene matches: 1. The germline CDR1 and CDR2 sequences are LNHDA and SQIVND (reference sequence). The CDR3 loop is CASSIGDRNTGELFF. CDR3 DNA sequence: TGTGCCAGTAGTATAGGGGACAGAAACACCGGGGAGCTGTTTTTT.

The rearrangement links TRBV12-3 or TRBV12-4 to TRBJ1-2; no reliable D call. Trimming cost V 5 bases and J 4 bases, with 11 bases left between them. The length of the CDR3 is 13 residues. CDR3 loop: CASSPRDTYGYTF. DNA for the CDR3: TGTGCCAGCAGTCCACGTGACACCTATGGCTACACCTTC.

J is TRBJ1-1 and V is TRBV19; 8 bases are shared with TRBD1. Per germline, CDR1 LNHDA and CDR2 SQIVND (reference sequence). V gave up 8 bases and J gave up 6 bases; unmatched junction bases: 17. The CDR3 extends over 16 amino acids. CDR3 residues: CASSTGEIREAAEAFF. CDR3 nucleotide sequence: TGTGCCAGTTCGACAGGGGAGATCCGAGAGGCCGCTGAAGCTTTCTTT.

The gene calls are TRBV5-5 and TRBJ1-4; D is unresolved. Trimming took 2 bases from V and 8 from J, leaving 7 bases between them. Germline V lookup: CDR1 SGHKS, CDR2 YYEKEE (reference sequence). The CDR3 has 12 amino acids. The CDR3 spells CASSFVREKLFF. CDR3 nucleotides: TGTGCCAGCAGCTTTGTGAGAGAAAAACTGTTTTTT.

This chain uses TRBV19 with TRBJ1-2; 9 nucleotides agree with TRBD1. Per the germline V gene, CDR1 is LNHDA and CDR2 is SQIVND (reference sequence). CDR3 size: 15 residues. V was clipped by 6 bases and J by 2 bases; unmatched bases: 7. CDR3 sequence reads: CASSPRDRANYGYTF. As DNA, the CDR3 is TGTGCCAGTAGCCCCCGGGACAGGGCGAACTATGGCTACACCTTC.

This chain uses TRBV4-3 with TRBJ2-2; D is unclear. The length of the CDR3 is 14 residues. Trimming removed 0 bases at V and 6 bases at J, with 8 bases between. Germline CDR1 LGHNA, CDR2 YSLEER. In DNA, the CDR3 is TGCGCCAGCAGCCAAGATTTGGCACCCGGGGAGCTGTTTTTT. Translation gives CASSQDLAPGELFF.

This clone was observed a few times. The chain employs TRBV6-1 and TRBJ2-1; possible D gene TRBD2, 5 bases. The V gene lost 3 bases and the J gene lost 2 bases, with 11 bases spanning the gap. Per germline, CDR1 MNHNS and CDR2 SASEGT. This CDR3 contains 15 residues. This CDR3 reads CASSDPRLTYNEQFF. CDR3 nucleotide sequence: TGTGCCAGCAGTGATCCGAGACTAACCTACAATGAGCAGTTCTTC.

This clone came up a few times. This chain joins TRBV2 and TRBJ2-2, with 8 bases fitting TRBD2. The J segment lost 6 bases and the V segment lost 7 bases, leaving 7 bases of the junction unmatched. The germline CDR1 and CDR2 sequences are SNHLY and FYNNEI. The CDR3 runs to 14 residues. CDR3 in DNA: TGTGCCAGCAAAGCGGGAGTGACCTCCGGGGAGCTGTTTTTT. Translated: CASKAGVTSGELFF.

This sequence joins TRBV19 and TRBJ1-6, with 8 bases aligning to TRBD1. The CDR3 loop spans 15 amino acids. J gave up 11 bases and V 6 bases, and 12 bases lay outside the gene matches. The germline CDR1 and CDR2 sequences are LNHDA and SQIVND (reference sequence). DNA of the CDR3: TGTGCCAGTAGCCGGACAGGGAAAAGGGAAGCACCCCTCCACTTT. Translating it yields CASSRTGKREAPLHF.

V and J are TRBV7-9 and TRBJ1-1; 8 positions match TRBD1. This CDR3 has 15 amino acids. Looked up from germline, CDR1 is SEHNR and CDR2 is FQNEAQ (reference sequence). The V gene end was trimmed by 4 bases and the J gene end by 5 bases; junction bases not matched to a gene: 9. The CDR3 reads CASSSNRGIRTEAFF. The CDR3 DNA is TGTGCCAGCAGCTCGAACAGGGGGATCCGGACTGAAGCTTTCTTT.

J is TRBJ2-2 and V is TRBV5-1, with 7 nucleotides matching TRBD2. V shed 4 bases and J 2 bases; nucleotides not matched to a gene: 2. This CDR3 has 14 residues. Looked up from germline, CDR1 is SGHRS and CDR2 is YFSETQ. The CDR3 region is CASSGGLNTGELFF. CDR3 nucleotides: TGCGCCAGCAGCGGGGGACTAAACACCGGGGAGCTGTTTTTT. Supplemented by reference TRBV5-1 and TRBJ2-2, the full variable domain reads KAGVTQTPRYLIKTRGQQVTLSCSPISGHRSVSWYQQTPGQGLQFLFEYFSETQRNKGNFPGRFSGRQFSNSRSEMNVSTLELGDSALYLCASSGGLNTGELFFGEGSRLTVL.

This chain connects TRBV27 to TRBJ2-3, with 9 bases fitting TRBD1. The CDR3 contains 14 residues. The trim removed 5 bases at V and 7 bases at J, leaving 7 bases unmatched. Germline V lookup: CDR1 MNHEY, CDR2 SMNVEV (reference sequence). The CDR3 DNA reads TGTGCCAGCAGTCCGACAGGGGGTTATAATACGCAGTATTTT. It yields the protein CASSPTGGYNTQYF.

The chain joins TRBV7-8 to TRBJ2-5, with 12 bases lining up with TRBD2. The ends lost 5 bases at V and 4 bases at J; junction bases unmatched: 8. Germline V CDR1 and CDR2: SGHVS, FQNEAQ. The CDR3 consists of 16 residues. The CDR3 DNA reads TGTGCCAGCAGCGCAGACGGGACTAGCGGGCGAGAGACCCAGTACTTC. It translates to CASSADGTSGRETQYF.

This rearrangement joins TRBV13 to TRBJ2-1; 13 bases align to TRBD2. The CDR3 consists of 16 residues. The V and J ends lost 5 bases and 7 bases, in that order; junction bases with no gene match: 8. The germline V gene encodes CDR1 PRHDT and CDR2 FYEKMQ (reference sequence). This chain's CDR3 is CASSQLAGGPQNEQFF. The CDR3 nucleotides read TGTGCCAGCAGCCAACTAGCGGGGGGGCCGCAGAATGAGCAGTTCTTC. Looking up the rest from reference TRBV13 and TRBJ2-1 gives the full variable domain: AAGVIQSPRHLIKEKRETATLKCYPIPRHDTVYWYQQGPGQDPQFLISFYEKMQSDKGSIPDRFSAQQFSDYHSELNMSSLELGDSALYFCASSQLAGGPQNEQFFGPGTRLTVL.

This rearrangement joins TRBV9 to TRBJ1-3, with D hard to call. The CDR3 has 15 amino acids. Germline CDR1 reads SGDLS; CDR2 reads YYNGEE. Between the trimmed V and J ends, which lost 4 bases and 1 base, there was a span of 12 bases. Written as DNA, the CDR3 is TGTGCCAGCAGCCCCCGGTCCCTTTCTGGAAACACCATATATTTT. It encodes CASSPRSLSGNTIYF.

The V and J genes are TRBV6-1 and TRBJ1-3; a possible D gene is TRBD1 (5 bases). Germline V CDR1 and CDR2: MNHNS, SASEGT. There are 16 residues in the CDR3. The V gene lost 4 bases and the J gene lost 2 bases, with 15 bases spanning the gap. The CDR3 spells CASSGPGLWAGNTIYF. CDR3 nucleotide sequence: TGTGCCAGCAGTGGACCGGGACTTTGGGCTGGAAACACCATATATTTT.

The chain joins TRBV3-1 (or the pseudogene TRBV3-2) to TRBJ1-6, with D perhaps TRBD1 (6 bases). The CDR3 is 13 amino acids. V lost 7 bases, J lost 7 bases, and 11 bases lay in between. Germline CDR1 is LGHDT and CDR2 is YNNKEL (reference sequence). DNA for the CDR3: TGTGCCAGCACTCCGGGACAAAATTCACCCCTCCACTTT. As protein: CASTPGQNSPLHF.

The chain uses TRBV5-1 and TRBJ2-1; 7 bases fit TRBD1. The J segment lost 6 bases and the V segment lost 3 bases, leaving 6 bases of the junction unmatched. The CDR3 sequence is 14 residues long. Germline CDR1 SGHRS, CDR2 YFSETQ. The CDR3 region has the DNA TGCGCCAGCAGCTCCAGACAGGGTGGCAATGAGCAGTTCTTC. This gives the protein CASSSRQGGNEQFF.

V usage is TRBV7-4 and J usage is TRBJ2-3, with D possibly being TRBD1 (6 bases). The ends were cut back, 2 bases at V and 0 bases at J, with 18 bases in the middle. Germline loops: CDR1 SGHVT, CDR2 SQSDAQ. The CDR3 sequence is 18 residues long. Here the CDR3 DNA reads TGTGCCAGCAGCTTACTACAGGGATGCAAATCTAGCACAGATACGCAGTATTTT. Protein sequence: CASSLLQGCKSSTDTQYF.

The chain carries TRBV27 and TRBJ2-3; D perhaps matches TRBD2 (7 bases). The CDR3 runs to 17 residues. Germline CDR1 reads MNHEY; CDR2 reads SMNVEV (reference sequence). V was trimmed by 0 bases and J by 6 bases, leaving 19 bases between them. CDR3 amino acids: CASSLSMGGPTPDTQYF. CDR3 in DNA: TGTGCCAGCAGTTTATCGATGGGGGGGCCGACCCCGGATACGCAGTATTTT.